Each of the 25 T cell receptor beta chains below was sequenced from the same sample in a study of blood T cells in healthy people across ages. For the second PCR, which ran for about 7 to 11 cycles, a sample-barcoded 5' primer and a J-beta primer mix were used. One entry per CDR3 protein, called by TCRdb with MiXCR from the 5' RACE reads. The sample gives around 520,000 distinct CDR3 sequences, over 25% of which show up once; 3% to 4.5% is in the top ten. The same sample was also studied in work on T cells of mothers and their children.

The sequenced sample was blood. The receptors stem from a boy aged 2 to 10 in good health.

The chain joins TRBV12-5 to TRBJ2-2, with TRBD1 identical over 11 bases. V lost 1 base to trimming and J lost 1 base; unmatched junction nucleotides: 2. Germline assignment: CDR1 LGHNT and CDR2 FRNRAP. There are 17 residues in the CDR3. CDR3 protein: CASGLGTGGRNTGELFF. The CDR3, as DNA: TGTGCTAGTGGTTTGGGGACAGGGGGCCGGAACACCGGGGAGCTGTTTTTT.

The J gene is TRBJ2-5, the V gene TRBV18, with TRBD2 identical over 9 bases. The J call may be wrong; the DNA end is better matched by TRBJ2-1. CDR3 length: 15 residues. Germline V CDR1 and CDR2: KGHSH, LQKENI. CDR3 sequence: CASSPPPSGDNEQFF. CDR3 DNA sequence: TGTGCCAGCTCACCACCGCCTAGCGGGGACAATGAGCAGTTCTTC.

This chain joins TRBV6-2 or TRBV6-3 and TRBJ1-3, with no clear D. Germline values: CDR1 MNHEY, CDR2 SVGEGT. The CDR3 runs to 15 residues. V dropped 2 bases and J dropped 4 bases, with 12 bases sitting between them. The CDR3 DNA reads TGTGCCAGCAGTTACACGGACCGGAGGGGAAACACCATATATTTT. Translating gives CASSYTDRRGNTIYF.

This clonotype was detected only a few times. In DNA, the CDR3 is TGTGCCAGCGGTGAGATGGCAATAGATGAGCAGTTCTTC. This encodes CASGEMAIDEQFF. The chain has TRBV5-6 and TRBJ2-1; no clear D gene. The V end was cut by 7 bases, the J end by 8 bases, with 16 bases between. CDR1 and CDR2 (germline): SGHDT, YYEEEE. The CDR3 has 13 amino acids.

This clonotype was counted a few times. This sequence joins TRBV7-9 and TRBJ2-5; a weak D match, TRBD2 (6 bases). The V and J ends lost 7 bases and 4 bases respectively, with 19 bases between them. The V gene's germline CDR1 is SEHNR and CDR2 FQNEAQ (reference sequence). The CDR3 spans 15 residues. The CDR3 DNA follows: TGTGCCAGCACCAACCCGCGGGACTCGGGAGAGACCCAGTACTTC. It is translated as CASTNPRDSGETQYF. The full variable domain, completed using reference TRBV7-9 and TRBJ2-5, is DTGVSQNPRHKITKRGQNVTFRCDPISEHNRLYWYRQTLGQGPEFLTYFQNEAQLEKSRLLSDRFSAERPKGSFSTLEIQRTEQGDSAMYLCASTNPRDSGETQYFGPGTRLLVL.

This chain joins TRBV6-1 and TRBJ2-2; 9 nucleotides align to TRBD2. J lost 1 base, V lost 7 bases, and 1 base had no gene match. This CDR3 spans 14 amino acids. In germline, CDR1 is MNHNS, CDR2 SASEGT. Written as DNA, the CDR3 is TGTGCCAGCAATAGCGGGGGGAACACCGGGGAGCTGTTTTTT. Its protein product is CASNSGGNTGELFF.

V and J are TRBV5-6 and TRBJ1-4; D not certain. Germline V gene sequence: CDR1 SGHDT, CDR2 YYEEEE. The CDR3 sequence is 17 residues long. Trimming stripped 0 bases from V and 2 bases from J, with 14 bases between. DNA of the CDR3: TGTGCCAGCAGCTTGGGCAGGAGTCGCTGGACTAATGAAAAACTGTTTTTT. Residues: CASSLGRSRWTNEKLFF. The whole variable domain, filled in from reference TRBV5-6 and TRBJ1-4, reads DAGVTQSPTHLIKTRGQQVTLRCSPKSGHDTVSWYQQALGQGPQFIFQYYEEEERQRGNFPDRFSGHQFPNYSSELNVNALLLGDSALYLCASSLGRSRWTNEKLFFGSGTQLSVL.

Only a few counts were recorded for this clonotype. The chain uses TRBV3-1 and TRBJ2-2; TRBD2 might be the D (5 bases). Germline CDR1 and CDR2: LGHDT and YNNKEL (reference sequence). The ends were cut back, 0 bases at V and 1 base at J, with 9 bases in the middle. CDR3 length equals 16 residues. CDR3 sequence reads: CASSQDSGWNTGELFF. In DNA form, the CDR3 reads TGTGCCAGCAGCCAAGATTCGGGGTGGAACACCGGGGAGCTGTTTTTT. The complete variable domain, with remaining parts taken from reference TRBV3-1 and TRBJ2-2, reads DTAVSQTPKYLVTQMGNDKSIKCEQNLGHDTMYWYKQDSKKFLKIMFSYNNKELIINETVPNRFSPKSPDKAHLNLHINSLELGDSAVYFCASSQDSGWNTGELFFGEGSRLTVL.

The V call is TRBV10-3, the J call TRBJ1-1; the D is unclear. The CDR3 totals 12 residues. V was trimmed by 6 bases and J by 4 bases, leaving 9 bases between them. Germline V CDR1 and CDR2: ENHRY, SYGVKD. In DNA, the CDR3 is TGTGCCATCAGGGACGGAGGCACTGAAGCTTTCTTT. It yields the protein CAIRDGGTEAFF.

This chain links TRBV11-2 with TRBJ1-2; 10 bases are a match to TRBD1. The CDR3 has 17 amino acids. Trimming cost V 1 base and J 4 bases; bases outside gene matches: 9. Germline CDR1 is SGHAT and CDR2 is FQNNGV. CDR3 nucleotides: TGTGCCAGCAGCTTAGGACAGGGGGCAGGAGCTGGCTATGGCTACACCTTC. Protein product: CASSLGQGAGAGYGYTF.

This clonotype was seen only a few times. The junction departs from germline at one end; a sequencing error may be responsible. J is TRBJ2-7 and V is TRBV30; D is possibly TRBD1 (6 bases). The germline V gene has CDR1 GTSNPN and CDR2 SVGIG (reference sequence). The CDR3 length is 13 residues. In nucleotides, the CDR3 is TGTGCATGGAGTGTGCGGCAGGGGTACGAGCAGTACTTC. As protein: CAWSVRQGYEQYF.

This chain joins TRBV20-1 and TRBJ2-1; 7 bases map to TRBD2. The CDR3 loop spans 14 amino acids. The V and J ends lost 4 bases and 4 bases, in that order; junction bases with no gene match: 7. Germline V gene lookup returns CDR1 DFQATT and CDR2 SNEGSKA (reference sequence). The CDR3 loop reads CSAIRTSGYNEQFF. CDR3 coding DNA: TGCAGTGCTATTCGGACTAGTGGTTACAATGAGCAGTTCTTC.

This chain uses TRBV4-3 with TRBJ2-1; D possibly corresponds to TRBD2 (7 bases). CDR1 and CDR2 (germline): LGHNA, YSLEER. The CDR3 is 18 amino acids. The V gene lost 0 bases and the J gene lost 0 bases, with 15 bases spanning the gap. CDR3 nucleotide sequence: TGCGCCAGCAGCCAAGAGAGGGGGGGGAGGAGCTCCTACAATGAGCAGTTCTTC. As protein: CASSQERGGRSSYNEQFF.

The J gene is TRBJ2-1, the V gene TRBV20-1; 13 bases align to TRBD2. The CDR3 is 17 amino acids. V shed 0 bases, J shed 7 bases, and the junction held 9 bases outside the gene matches. The germline V gene encodes CDR1 DFQATT and CDR2 SNEGSKA (reference sequence). CDR3 sequence reads: CSAREAGGLAGENEQFF. As DNA, the CDR3 is TGCAGTGCTAGAGAGGCTGGTGGACTAGCGGGAGAGAATGAGCAGTTCTTC.

The chain has TRBV9 and TRBJ1-2, with a possible D match to TRBD1 (5 bases). V lost 0 bases and J 6 bases, leaving 12 bases between the germline ends. The CDR3 length is 14 residues. Germline V gives CDR1 SGDLS, CDR2 YYNGEE. For the CDR3, the DNA is TGTGCCAGCAGCGTAGCAGGGCAGGGTGATGGCTACACCTTC. Translation gives CASSVAGQGDGYTF.

The chain recombines TRBV5-1 with TRBJ2-7; perhaps TRBD1 as D (6 bases). Germline CDR1 reads SGHRS; CDR2 reads YFSETQ. The ends were cut back, 0 bases at V and 1 base at J, with 11 bases in the middle. CDR3 size: 15 residues. The CDR3 loop reads CASSLDLGQSYEQYF. As DNA, the CDR3 is TGCGCCAGCAGCTTGGACCTCGGACAGTCCTACGAGCAGTACTTC.

This clonotype was counted only a few times. The chain uses TRBV7-2 and TRBJ2-7; D possibly corresponds to TRBD2 (6 bases). The CDR3 loop spans 14 amino acids. The V gene lost 0 bases and the J gene lost 4 bases, with 10 bases spanning the gap. Germline values: CDR1 SGHTA, CDR2 FQGNSA. The CDR3 is CASSLARGLYEQYF. For the CDR3, the DNA is TGTGCCAGCAGCTTAGCGCGGGGCTTATACGAGCAGTACTTC.

The chain has TRBV6-4 and TRBJ1-1; D gene uncertain. Germline loops: CDR1 MRHNA, CDR2 SNTAGT. The V and J ends lost 4 bases and 0 bases respectively, with 6 bases between them. The CDR3 sequence is 13 residues long. CDR3 protein: CASSVTLNTEAFF. Here the CDR3 DNA reads TGTGCCAGCAGTGTTACGTTGAACACTGAAGCTTTCTTT.

This chain connects TRBV7-9 to TRBJ1-4, with 9 positions matching TRBD1. Germline V CDR1 and CDR2: SEHNR, FQNEAQ (reference sequence). V dropped 5 bases and J dropped 8; count of bases not matched to a gene: 9. CDR3 length equals 15 residues. The CDR3 is CASSRVGQGYEKLFF. The CDR3 DNA sequence: TGTGCCAGCAGCCGCGTGGGACAGGGATACGAAAAACTGTTTTTT.

This clonotype has just a few counts. CDR3 sequence (DNA): TGCAGCGTAGTGACTAGCGGGGGAGAGACCCAGTACTTC. It codes for CSVVTSGGETQYF. The chain links TRBV29-1 to TRBJ2-5; 12 nucleotides match TRBD2. V was pared by 6 bases and J by 4 bases, with 3 bases of the junction left unmatched. This CDR3 spans 13 amino acids. Germline V gives CDR1 SQVTM, CDR2 ANQGSEA.

The chain employs TRBV5-1 and TRBJ1-2; possibly TRBD1 for D (6 bases). V was cut by 4 bases and J by 8 bases, with 18 bases left in between. Germline V gene data show CDR1 as SGHRS and CDR2 as YFSETQ. The CDR3 has 14 amino acids. The DNA of the CDR3 is TGCGCCAGCAGCAAGTGGGGGCAGAGAGAGGGCTACACCTTC. This sequence encodes CASSKWGQREGYTF. Supplemented by reference TRBV5-1 and TRBJ1-2, the full variable domain reads KAGVTQTPRYLIKTRGQQVTLSCSPISGHRSVSWYQQTPGQGLQFLFEYFSETQRNKGNFPGRFSGRQFSNSRSEMNVSTLELGDSALYLCASSKWGQREGYTFGSGTRLTVV.

In its sample, this clonotype was seen a few times. The chain's CDR3 is CASSPVGRSRNTGELFF. The CDR3 coding sequence is TGTGCCAGTAGTCCTGTCGGGCGGAGCAGGAACACCGGGGAGCTGTTTTTT. V is TRBV19 and J is TRBJ2-2; D remains unclear. V lost 5 bases and J lost 1, with 17 bases in between. The length of the CDR3 is 17 residues. Germline loops: CDR1 LNHDA, CDR2 SQIVND (reference sequence).

This chain joins TRBV3-1 and TRBJ2-1; a possible D gene is TRBD2 (6 bases). V dropped 6 bases and J dropped 10 bases, with 13 bases sitting between them. CDR3 length: 12 residues. From germline, CDR1 is LGHDT and CDR2 YNNKEL (reference sequence). The CDR3 reads CASRQGGGEQFF. The CDR3 bases are TGTGCCAGCAGGCAGGGAGGCGGCGAGCAGTTCTTC.

J is TRBJ2-5 and V is TRBV20-1, with a tentative D call TRBD2 (6 bases). Looked up from germline, CDR1 is DFQATT and CDR2 is SNEGSKA (reference sequence). The CDR3 covers 15 residues. Trimming took 0 bases from V and 5 from J, leaving 16 bases between them. The CDR3 sequence: CSARDGRRGQETQYF. DNA for the CDR3: TGCAGTGCTAGAGATGGACGGCGGGGCCAGGAGACCCAGTACTTC.

This clonotype was recorded a few times. The V gene is TRBV20-1, the J gene TRBJ2-3; unclear D gene. Trimming removed 5 bases from V and 1 base from J, with 7 bases in between. This CDR3 is 12 amino acids long. The germline CDR1 and CDR2 sequences are DFQATT and SNEGSKA (reference sequence). DNA for the CDR3: TGCAGTGCTGCTCAGGGCACAGATACGCAGTATTTT. Encoded protein: CSAAQGTDTQYF.